This TCR beta chain was identified during a study of cytomegalovirus exposure and HLA in healthy donors (dated by TCRdb to 2015 to 2018). About the study as a whole: According to a later analysis, one platform produced both the approximately 110 validation repertoires and the 666 repertoires of the first cohort. To predict cytomegalovirus infection status, the study brought together high-throughput TCR immunosequencing, statistical association of individual TCRs with disease status, and machine learning. The aim of the study was to test whether cataloging public T cell receptors could identify signatures of past pathogen exposure. Along with the approximately 600-subject first cohort, a separate validation cohort of over a hundred different subjects was used.

The protocol used for the library was the immunoSEQ multiplex PCR assay. The study's processing was this. To diagnose cytomegalovirus status from the catalog of TCR beta chain sequences, a statistical classification framework was built. TCRdb obtained this table from immuneACCESS and retained in-frame rearrangements with V and J assigned. These tables miss some clones; where compared with another copy, unresolved V genes account for less than half of the shortfall, and the remainder is unexplained. V, J and clone size derive from that table, while D and trimming were established from the DNA sequence. For this sample the table gives about 150,000 clones, of which approximately 86% were detected only once. Approximately 20% of the sample is in the top ten clones. As regards this clone: No antigen is known for it. Per-base qualities were not stored, and no clone one base away is much larger.

Donors formed part of the validation cohort, which comprised 120 or so subjects and was distinct from the first cohort of roughly 600 subjects. The study at large found these results: A later analysis lacked HLA typing for the validation cohort, so it scored co-occurrence in that cohort across all 110 or so repertoires. Cytomegalovirus status was reported to be diagnosed by the classifier with high specificity and sensitivity in both the original and validation cohorts. In vitro tests confirmed that a few of the cytomegalovirus-associated TCR beta chains recognize cytomegalovirus antigens. The study listed approximately 150 TCR beta chains as associated with cytomegalovirus. Most TCR sequences were observed very rarely across donors, whereas some public TCRs were present in many individuals. The authors suggested that the approach could potentially be extended to other disease states and immunological phenotypes. Of the cluster scores, 85% to 95% were above 0 in a later analysis, which found that TCRs clustered in the first cohort also tended to co-occur in the 120 or so validation repertoires.

Sequenced sample: PBMCs. The sequence came from a man younger than 30 in good health and CMV-seropositive.

CDR3 protein: CASSTGTGNPSPLHF. The bases are TGTGCCAGCAGCACGGGGACAGGGAACCCTTCACCCCTCCACTTT. In this chain, TRBV11-2 is recombined with TRBJ1-6, with 9 central nucleotides matching TRBD1. After removal of 5 bases from V and 9 bases from J, the junction retains 8 bases not matched to a gene. As encoded in the germline V gene, CDR1 is SGHAT while CDR2 is FQNNGV. The CDR3 sequence holds 15 residues, the cysteine and phenylalanine included. Left in the record is the CDR3 DNA by itself, 45 bases read in frame from the first base.